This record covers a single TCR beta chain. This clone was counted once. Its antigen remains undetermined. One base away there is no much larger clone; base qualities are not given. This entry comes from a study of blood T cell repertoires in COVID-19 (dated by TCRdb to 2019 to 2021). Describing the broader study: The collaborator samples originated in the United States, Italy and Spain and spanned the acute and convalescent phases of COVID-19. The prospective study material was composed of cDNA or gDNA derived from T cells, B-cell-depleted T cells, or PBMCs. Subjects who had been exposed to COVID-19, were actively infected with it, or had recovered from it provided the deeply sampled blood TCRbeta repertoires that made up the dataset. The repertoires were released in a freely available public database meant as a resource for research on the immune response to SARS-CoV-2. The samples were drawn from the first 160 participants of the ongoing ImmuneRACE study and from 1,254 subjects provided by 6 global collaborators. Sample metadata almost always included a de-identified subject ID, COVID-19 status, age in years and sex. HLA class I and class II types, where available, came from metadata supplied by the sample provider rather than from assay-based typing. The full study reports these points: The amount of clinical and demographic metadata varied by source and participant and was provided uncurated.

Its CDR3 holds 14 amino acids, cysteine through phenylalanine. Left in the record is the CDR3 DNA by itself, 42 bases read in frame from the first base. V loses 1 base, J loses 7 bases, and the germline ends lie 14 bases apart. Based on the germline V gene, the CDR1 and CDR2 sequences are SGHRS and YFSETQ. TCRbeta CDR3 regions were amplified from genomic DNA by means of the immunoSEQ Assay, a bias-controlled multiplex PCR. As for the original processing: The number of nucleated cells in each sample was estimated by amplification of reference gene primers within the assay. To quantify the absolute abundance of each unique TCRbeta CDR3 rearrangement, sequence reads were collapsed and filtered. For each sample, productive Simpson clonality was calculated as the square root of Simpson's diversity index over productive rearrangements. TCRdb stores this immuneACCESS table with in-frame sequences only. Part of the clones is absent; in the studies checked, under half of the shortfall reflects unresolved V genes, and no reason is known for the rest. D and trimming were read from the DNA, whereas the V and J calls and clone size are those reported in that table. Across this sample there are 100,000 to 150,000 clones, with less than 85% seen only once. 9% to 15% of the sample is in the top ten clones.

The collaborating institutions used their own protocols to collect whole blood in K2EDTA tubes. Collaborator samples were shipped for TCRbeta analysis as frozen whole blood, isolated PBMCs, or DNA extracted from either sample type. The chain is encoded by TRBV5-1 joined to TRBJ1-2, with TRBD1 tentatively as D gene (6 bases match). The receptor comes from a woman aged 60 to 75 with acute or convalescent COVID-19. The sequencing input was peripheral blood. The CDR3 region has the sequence CASSLYGDKGGYTF. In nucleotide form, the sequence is TGCGCCAGCAGCTTGTATGGGGACAAAGGTGGCTACACCTTC.